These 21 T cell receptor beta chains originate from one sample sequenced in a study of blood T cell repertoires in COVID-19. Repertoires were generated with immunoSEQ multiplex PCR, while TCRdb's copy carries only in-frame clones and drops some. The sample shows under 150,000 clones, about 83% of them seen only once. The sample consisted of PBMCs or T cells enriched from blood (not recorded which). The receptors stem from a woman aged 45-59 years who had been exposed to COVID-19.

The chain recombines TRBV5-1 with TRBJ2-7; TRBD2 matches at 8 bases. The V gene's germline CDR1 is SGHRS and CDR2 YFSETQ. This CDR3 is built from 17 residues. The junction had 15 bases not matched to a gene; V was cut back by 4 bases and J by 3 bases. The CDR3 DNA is TGCGCCAGCAGCCTTGGGCTTAGCGGGACGGGCATCTACGAGCAGTACTTC. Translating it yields CASSLGLSGTGIYEQYF.

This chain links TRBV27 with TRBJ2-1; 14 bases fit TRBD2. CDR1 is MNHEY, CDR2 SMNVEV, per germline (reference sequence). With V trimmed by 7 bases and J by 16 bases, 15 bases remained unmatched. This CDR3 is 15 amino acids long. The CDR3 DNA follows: TGTGCCAGCAAGTGGGGACTAGCGGGAGAAGGTGTGGAATTCTTC. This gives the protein CASKWGLAGEGVEFF.

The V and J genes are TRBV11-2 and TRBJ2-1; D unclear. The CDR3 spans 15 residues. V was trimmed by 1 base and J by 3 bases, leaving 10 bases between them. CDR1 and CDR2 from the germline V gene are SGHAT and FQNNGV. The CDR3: CASSLGRSNYNEQFF. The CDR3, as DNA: TGTGCCAGCAGCTTAGGCCGTTCTAACTACAATGAGCAGTTCTTC.

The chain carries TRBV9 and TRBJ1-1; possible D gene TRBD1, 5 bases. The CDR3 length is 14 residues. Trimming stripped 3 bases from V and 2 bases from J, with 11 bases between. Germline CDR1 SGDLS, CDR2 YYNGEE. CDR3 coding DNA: TGTGCCAGCAGCGGCGGGACGGTCAACACTGAAGCTTTCTTT. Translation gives CASSGGTVNTEAFF.

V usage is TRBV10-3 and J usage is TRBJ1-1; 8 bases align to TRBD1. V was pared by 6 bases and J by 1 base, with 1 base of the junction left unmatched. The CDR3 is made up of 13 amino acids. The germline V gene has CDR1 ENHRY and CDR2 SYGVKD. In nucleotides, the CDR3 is TGTGCCATCAGCGGACAGGGGAACACTGAAGCTTTCTTT. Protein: CAISGQGNTEAFF.

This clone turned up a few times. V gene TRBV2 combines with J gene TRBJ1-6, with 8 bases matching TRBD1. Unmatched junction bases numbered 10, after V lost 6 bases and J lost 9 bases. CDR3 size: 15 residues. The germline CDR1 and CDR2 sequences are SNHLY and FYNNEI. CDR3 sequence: CASRASTGGGSPLHF. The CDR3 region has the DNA TGTGCCAGCAGGGCCTCTACAGGGGGGGGTTCACCCCTCCACTTT.

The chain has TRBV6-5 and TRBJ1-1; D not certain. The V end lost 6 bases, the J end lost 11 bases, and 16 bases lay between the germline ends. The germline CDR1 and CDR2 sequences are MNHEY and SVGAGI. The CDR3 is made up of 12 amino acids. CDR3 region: CASSPAATSAFF. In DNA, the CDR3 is TGTGCCAGCAGCCCCGCCGCAACATCTGCTTTCTTT.

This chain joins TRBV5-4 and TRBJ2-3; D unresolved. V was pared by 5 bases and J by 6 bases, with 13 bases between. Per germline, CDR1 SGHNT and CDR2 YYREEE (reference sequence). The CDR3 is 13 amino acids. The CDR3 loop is CASSDGSEDTQYF. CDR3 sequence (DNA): TGTGCCAGCAGTGACGGGTCTGAGGATACGCAGTATTTT.

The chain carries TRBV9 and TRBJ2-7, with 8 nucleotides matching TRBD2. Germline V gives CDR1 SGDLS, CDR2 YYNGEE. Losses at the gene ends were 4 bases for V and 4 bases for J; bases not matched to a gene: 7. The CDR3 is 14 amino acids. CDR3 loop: CASSPRTSNYEQYF. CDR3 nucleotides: TGTGCCAGCAGCCCGCGGACTAGCAATTACGAGCAGTACTTC.

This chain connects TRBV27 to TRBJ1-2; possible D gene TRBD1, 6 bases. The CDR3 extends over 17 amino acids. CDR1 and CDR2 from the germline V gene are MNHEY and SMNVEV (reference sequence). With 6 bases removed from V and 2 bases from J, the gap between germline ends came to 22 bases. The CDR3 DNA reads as TGTGCCAGCAGCCCCCCGGGCAGGGGTAGTTTAAACTATGGCTACACCTTC. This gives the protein CASSPPGRGSLNYGYTF.

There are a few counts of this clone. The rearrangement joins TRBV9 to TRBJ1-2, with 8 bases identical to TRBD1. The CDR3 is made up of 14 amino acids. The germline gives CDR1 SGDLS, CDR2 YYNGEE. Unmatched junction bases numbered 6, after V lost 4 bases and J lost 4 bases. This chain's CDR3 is CASSTWTGTYGYTF. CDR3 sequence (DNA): TGTGCCAGCAGCACCTGGACAGGGACCTATGGCTACACCTTC.

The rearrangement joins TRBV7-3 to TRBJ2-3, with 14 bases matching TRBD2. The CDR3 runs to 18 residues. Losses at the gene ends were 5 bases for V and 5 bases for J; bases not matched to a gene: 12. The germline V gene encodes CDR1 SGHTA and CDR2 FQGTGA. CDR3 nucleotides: TGTGCCAGCAGCCCCGGACTAGCGGGGGGCTACGCACAAGATACGCAGTATTTT. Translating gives CASSPGLAGGYAQDTQYF. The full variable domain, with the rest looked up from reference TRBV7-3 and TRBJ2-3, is GAGVSQTPSNKVTEKGKYVELRCDPISGHTALYWYRQSLGQGPEFLIYFQGTGAADDSGLPNDRFFAVRPEGSVSTLKIQRTERGDSAVYLCASSPGLAGGYAQDTQYFGPGTRLTVL.

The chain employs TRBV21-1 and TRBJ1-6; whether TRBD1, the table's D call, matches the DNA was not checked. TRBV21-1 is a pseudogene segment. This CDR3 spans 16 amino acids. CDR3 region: CASSLTEGARNSPLHF. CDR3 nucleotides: TGTGCCAGCAGCTTGACGGAGGGGGCGCGCAATTCACCCCTCCACTTT.

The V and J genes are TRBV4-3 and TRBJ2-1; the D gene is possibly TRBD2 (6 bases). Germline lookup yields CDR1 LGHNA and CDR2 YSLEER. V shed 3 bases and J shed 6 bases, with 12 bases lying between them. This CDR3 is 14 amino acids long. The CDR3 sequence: CASSHRGGANEQFF. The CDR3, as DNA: TGCGCCAGCAGCCACCGGGGAGGAGCCAATGAGCAGTTCTTC.

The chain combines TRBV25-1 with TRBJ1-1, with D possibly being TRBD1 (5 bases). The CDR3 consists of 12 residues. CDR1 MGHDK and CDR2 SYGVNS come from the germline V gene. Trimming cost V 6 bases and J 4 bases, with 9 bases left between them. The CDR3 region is CASRRGTTEAFF. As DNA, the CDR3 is TGTGCCAGCAGAAGGGGTACCACTGAAGCTTTCTTT.

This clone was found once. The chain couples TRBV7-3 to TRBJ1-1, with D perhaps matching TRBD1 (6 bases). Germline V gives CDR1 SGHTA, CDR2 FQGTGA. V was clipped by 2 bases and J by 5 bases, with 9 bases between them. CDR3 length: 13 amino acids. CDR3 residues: CASSLSGQTEAFF. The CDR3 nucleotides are TGTGCCAGCAGCTTATCTGGACAGACTGAAGCTTTCTTT.

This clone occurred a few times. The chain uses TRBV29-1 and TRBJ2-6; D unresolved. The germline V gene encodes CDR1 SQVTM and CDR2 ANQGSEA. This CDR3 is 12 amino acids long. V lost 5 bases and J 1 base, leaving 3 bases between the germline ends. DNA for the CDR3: TGCAGCGTTTCATCTGGGGCCAACGTCCTGACTTTC. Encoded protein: CSVSSGANVLTF.

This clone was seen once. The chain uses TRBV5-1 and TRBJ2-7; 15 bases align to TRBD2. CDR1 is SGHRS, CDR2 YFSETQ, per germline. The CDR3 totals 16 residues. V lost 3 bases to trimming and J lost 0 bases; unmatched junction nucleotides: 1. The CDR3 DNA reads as TGCGCCAGCAGCTGGGGACTAGCGGGAGGCTCCTACGAGCAGTACTTC. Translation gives CASSWGLAGGSYEQYF.

The CDR3 region has the DNA TGCGCCAGCAGCCACTCGACAGGGGGCAGAGCTTTCTTT. It codes for CASSHSTGGRAFF. The chain couples TRBV4-1 to TRBJ1-1, with 10 bases identical to TRBD1. The CDR3 totals 13 residues. V was pared by 3 bases and J by 10 bases, with 5 bases of the junction left unmatched. Germline V gene data show CDR1 as MGHRA and CDR2 as YSYEKL.

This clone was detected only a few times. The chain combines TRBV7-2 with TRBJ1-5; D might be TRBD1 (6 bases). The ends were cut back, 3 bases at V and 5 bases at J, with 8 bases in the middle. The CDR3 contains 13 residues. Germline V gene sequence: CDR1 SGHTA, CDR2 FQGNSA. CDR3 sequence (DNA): TGTGCCAGCAGCTTGAAGGGGGATCAGCCCCAGCATTTT. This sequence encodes CASSLKGDQPQHF.

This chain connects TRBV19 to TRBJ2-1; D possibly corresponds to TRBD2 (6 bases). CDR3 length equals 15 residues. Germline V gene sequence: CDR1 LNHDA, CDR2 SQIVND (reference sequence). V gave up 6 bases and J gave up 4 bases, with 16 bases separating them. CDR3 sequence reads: CASRSREETYNEQFF. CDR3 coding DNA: TGTGCCAGTAGGTCCAGGGAGGAGACTTACAATGAGCAGTTCTTC.